These 26 T cell receptor beta chains came from one sample sequenced in a study of patients and donors after allogeneic stem cell transplantation. TCRdb re-called the RT-PCR reads with MiXCR, one entry per CDR3 protein. Of around 150,000 distinct CDR3 sequences listed, over 30% were seen once; the top ten hold about 50%. Sequencing was carried out using blood, either unsorted or a sorted T cell fraction (not recorded which). Every receptor here comes from a human donor who was either an allogeneic HSCT recipient or a stem cell or donor lymphocyte infusion donor (not recorded which). It is not recorded whose cells these are; they may come from a transplant donor.

This clonotype was seen a few times. The V gene is TRBV12-3 or TRBV12-4, the J gene TRBJ2-5; 8 bases are shared with TRBD1. The CDR3 is made up of 14 amino acids. V trimming: 6 bases; J trimming: 5 bases; junction bases outside the gene matches: 8. CDR3 DNA: TGTGCCAGCAGCCGCCGGACAGGGTTCGAGACCCAGTACTTC. Residues: CASSRRTGFETQYF.

This clonotype appeared a few times. V gene TRBV20-1 combines with J gene TRBJ1-5; tentative D call: TRBD1 (5 bases). CDR1 and CDR2 from the germline V gene are DFQATT and SNEGSKA (reference sequence). Between the trimmed V and J ends, which lost 2 bases and 2 bases, there was a span of 13 bases. The length of the CDR3 is 15 residues. CDR3 coding DNA: TGCAGTGCTAGACCCCCCTGGGGGGGCAATCAGCCCCAGCATTTT. It encodes CSARPPWGGNQPQHF.

A few counts support this clonotype. The V and J genes are TRBV12-3 or TRBV12-4 and TRBJ1-1; no definite D call. CDR3 length: 13 amino acids. Between the trimmed V and J ends, which lost 9 bases and 1 base, there was a span of 12 bases. The CDR3 DNA is TGTGCCAGTATCTTCGGGCAGAACACTGAAGCTTTCTTT. Translation: CASIFGQNTEAFF.

The chain has TRBV29-1 and TRBJ1-3, with D possibly being TRBD1 (6 bases). The V gene's germline CDR1 is SQVTM and CDR2 ANQGSEA. V dropped 6 bases and J dropped 0 bases, with 12 bases sitting between them. The CDR3 has 14 amino acids. CDR3 nucleotide sequence: TGCAGCGTCGCCGGGACACTCTCTGGAAACACCATATATTTT. Its protein is CSVAGTLSGNTIYF.

This clonotype has only a few counts. The genes are TRBV6-2 or TRBV6-3 and TRBJ1-6; D perhaps matches TRBD1 (5 bases). The ends were cut back, 1 base at V and 7 bases at J, with 14 bases in the middle. Germline lookup yields CDR1 MNHEY and CDR2 SVGEGT. The CDR3 consists of 16 residues. CDR3 in amino acids: CASSYWGTHGNSPLHF. The CDR3 nucleotides read TGTGCCAGCAGTTACTGGGGGACTCACGGAAATTCACCCCTCCACTTT.

The V call is TRBV6-6, the J call TRBJ2-3; 11 nucleotides align to TRBD2. Trimming cost V 7 bases and J 3 bases; bases outside gene matches: 6. The CDR3 length is 15 residues. Germline CDR1 is MNHNY and CDR2 is SVGAGI (reference sequence). The CDR3 nucleotides read TGTGCCAGCAACCTAGCGGGGGGCCTTACAGATACGCAGTATTTT. Translating it yields CASNLAGGLTDTQYF.

This clonotype appeared once. The J gene is TRBJ2-3, the V gene TRBV5-6; D gene uncertain. Between the trimmed V and J ends, which lost 0 bases and 4 bases, there was a span of 6 bases. The CDR3 sequence is 13 residues long. In germline, CDR1 is SGHDT, CDR2 YYEEEE. The CDR3 DNA is TGTGCCAGCAGCTTGGAACCTGCAGATACGCAGTATTTT. Its translation is CASSLEPADTQYF.

This clonotype was detected a few times. V is TRBV9 and J is TRBJ1-4; 9 positions agree with TRBD1. CDR3 length: 14 residues. The V gene's germline CDR1 is SGDLS and CDR2 YYNGEE. V lost 2 bases, J lost 7 bases, and 3 bases stayed unmatched. The CDR3 sequence is CASSVRDRAEKLFF. The CDR3 DNA is TGTGCCAGCAGCGTTCGGGACAGGGCTGAAAAACTGTTTTTT.

The chain's CDR3 is CSASPSPGQYSPLHF. For the CDR3, the DNA is TGCAGTGCTAGTCCCTCACCGGGACAATATTCACCCCTCCACTTT. The rearrangement uses TRBV20-1 and TRBJ1-6; D is possibly TRBD1 (6 bases). The CDR3 has 15 residues. The germline V gene has CDR1 DFQATT and CDR2 SNEGSKA (reference sequence). With 3 bases removed from V and 8 bases from J, the gap between germline ends came to 17 bases.

The rearrangement links TRBV20-1 to TRBJ2-7, with a possible D match to TRBD2 (6 bases). Deletions cut 3 bases from V and 2 bases from J, with 14 bases between. There are 14 residues in the CDR3. In germline, CDR1 is DFQATT, CDR2 SNEGSKA (reference sequence). CDR3 in amino acids: CSASRGGVTYEQYF. As DNA, the CDR3 is TGCAGTGCTAGTCGGGGCGGGGTCACCTACGAGCAGTACTTC.

This clonotype has only a few counts. The CDR3 reads CSAAVYTNYGYTF. CDR3 DNA sequence: TGCAGTGCCGCAGTGTATACTAACTATGGCTACACCTTC. This sequence joins TRBV20-1 and TRBJ1-2; D gene unclear. The CDR3 runs to 13 residues. V was pared by 6 bases and J by 0 bases, with 11 bases between. Germline V gene data show CDR1 as DFQATT and CDR2 as SNEGSKA (reference sequence).

This clonotype has just a few counts. The V and J genes are TRBV12-3 or TRBV12-4 and TRBJ2-1; D not certain. The V and J ends lost 7 bases and 7 bases respectively, with 14 bases between them. The CDR3 consists of 13 residues. The CDR3 spells CASTSHAVNEQFF. CDR3 bases: TGTGCCAGCACCTCCCACGCGGTAAATGAGCAGTTCTTC.

This clonotype showed up just a few times. The rearrangement joins TRBV9 to TRBJ1-5; D not certain. Per germline, CDR1 SGDLS and CDR2 YYNGEE. The ends were cut back, 0 bases at V and 3 bases at J, with 7 bases in the middle. This CDR3 comprises 14 residues. CDR3 in DNA: TGTGCCAGCAGCGTAGAGAGCGACAATCAGCCCCAGCATTTT. It specifies CASSVESDNQPQHF.

This clonotype was seen a handful of times. The chain recombines TRBV9 with TRBJ2-3; D gene ambiguous. Looked up from germline, CDR1 is SGDLS and CDR2 is YYNGEE. The CDR3 consists of 16 residues. V shed 0 bases and J shed 2 bases, with 13 bases lying between them. This CDR3 reads CASSVGSTLPTDTQYF. CDR3 bases: TGTGCCAGCAGCGTAGGGTCAACGCTGCCCACAGATACGCAGTATTTT.

A few counts support this clonotype. The chain combines TRBV20-1 with TRBJ1-5; no reliable D call. The ends were cut back, 4 bases at V and 0 bases at J, with 10 bases in the middle. CDR1 is DFQATT and CDR2 is SNEGSKA in the germline V gene (reference sequence). The length of the CDR3 is 14 residues. This chain's CDR3 is CSAIPSDSNQPQHF. The CDR3 DNA sequence: TGCAGTGCTATCCCATCGGATAGCAATCAGCCCCAGCATTTT.

In its sample, this clonotype was seen a few times. The gene calls are TRBV7-9 and TRBJ2-7; TRBD1 is a possible D gene (6 bases). The CDR3 runs to 13 residues. Germline-derived CDR1 and CDR2 are SEHNR and FQNEAQ (reference sequence). Trimming pared 4 bases from V and 3 bases from J, leaving 10 bases between. CDR3 region: CASSSEQGYEQYV. The CDR3, as DNA: TGTGCCAGCAGCTCGGAACAGGGCTACGAGCAGTACGTC.

V and J are TRBV6-2 or TRBV6-3 and TRBJ2-2, with D possibly matching TRBD2 (6 bases). Germline CDR1 reads MNHEY; CDR2 reads SVGEGT. Trimming removed 6 bases from V and 4 bases from J, with 12 bases in between. CDR3 length: 14 residues. DNA of the CDR3: TGTGCCAGCAGCCTTGGACTACCCACCGGGGAGCTGTTTTTT. This codes for CASSLGLPTGELFF.

This clonotype occurred a few times. This chain joins TRBV6-6 and TRBJ1-5; D unclear. Germline CDR1 MNHNY, CDR2 SVGAGI (reference sequence). The V end was cut by 6 bases, the J end by 2 bases, with 14 bases between. The CDR3 contains 15 residues. Written as DNA, the CDR3 is TGTGCCAGCAGAACGGAAAGGATGGGCAATCAGCCCCAGCATTTT. Residues: CASRTERMGNQPQHF.

CDR3 loop: CASSERQANTEAFF. DNA of the CDR3: TGTGCCAGCAGTGAGAGGCAAGCGAACACTGAAGCTTTCTTT. This rearrangement joins TRBV25-1 to TRBJ1-1; no clear D. The CDR3 covers 14 residues. CDR1 and CDR2 (germline): MGHDK, SYGVNS. The V end was cut by 3 bases, the J end by 1 base, with 9 bases between. Filled out from reference TRBV25-1 and TRBJ1-1, the complete variable domain reads EADIYQTPRYLVIGTGKKITLECSQTMGHDKMYWYQQDPGMELHLIHYSYGVNSTEKGDLSSESTVSRIRTEHFPLTLESARPSHTSQYLCASSERQANTEAFFGQGTRLTVV.

This sequence joins TRBV10-3 and TRBJ1-2; 9 bases line up with TRBD1. This CDR3 has 14 residues. The germline CDR1 and CDR2 sequences are ENHRY and SYGVKD. The J segment lost 4 bases and the V segment lost 2 bases, leaving 2 bases of the junction unmatched. For the CDR3, the DNA is TGTGCCATCAGTGAGGGACAGGGGACCTATGGCTACACCTTC. Its translation is CAISEGQGTYGYTF.

The chain employs TRBV4-2 and TRBJ2-3; 15 bases line up with TRBD2. The CDR3 spans 18 residues. CDR1 and CDR2 (germline): LGHNA, YNFKEQ. The J segment lost 2 bases and the V segment lost 3 bases, leaving 6 bases of the junction unmatched. Here the CDR3 reads CASSHRGLAGGDTDTQYF. DNA for the CDR3: TGTGCCAGCAGCCACCGAGGACTAGCGGGGGGGGACACAGATACGCAGTATTTT.

The V and J genes are TRBV7-8 and TRBJ1-6, with D hard to call. This CDR3 is built from 16 residues. V lost 2 bases and J 1 base, leaving 9 bases between the germline ends. Germline CDR1 SGHVS, CDR2 FQNEAQ. CDR3 sequence reads: CASSLIRISYNSPLHF. The DNA of the CDR3 is TGTGCCAGCAGCTTAATTAGGATTTCCTATAATTCACCCCTCCACTTT.

This clonotype was counted a few times. The chain links TRBV6-1 to TRBJ1-3; D unclear. CDR3 length: 14 residues. CDR1 and CDR2 (germline): MNHNS, SASEGT. The V gene lost 4 bases and the J gene lost 0 bases, with 7 bases spanning the gap. CDR3 region: CASSAQGSGNTIYF. The CDR3 DNA is TGTGCCAGCAGTGCCCAAGGCTCTGGAAACACCATATATTTT.

The chain couples TRBV4-2 to TRBJ1-1; a weak D match, TRBD1 (6 bases). The germline CDR1 and CDR2 sequences are LGHNA and YNFKEQ. The CDR3 is made up of 18 amino acids. Trimming stripped 0 bases from V and 5 bases from J, with 22 bases between. The CDR3 spells CASSQDPLESRGGTEAFF. The DNA of the CDR3 is TGTGCCAGCAGCCAAGATCCCCTCGAGAGCAGGGGAGGGACTGAAGCTTTCTTT.

This clonotype appeared a few times. The V call is TRBV12-3 or TRBV12-4, the J call TRBJ1-1; tentatively, D is TRBD1 (5 bases). V shed 1 base and J shed 4 bases, with 10 bases lying between them. The CDR3 consists of 14 residues. The CDR3 sequence: CASSLGQGTTEAFF. The CDR3 nucleotides are TGTGCCAGCAGTTTAGGCCAGGGCACCACTGAAGCTTTCTTT.

In this sample, this clonotype turned up a few times. J is TRBJ1-3 and V is TRBV28, with 7 nucleotides matching TRBD1. CDR1 is MDHEN and CDR2 is SYDVKM in the germline V gene. V trimming: 3 bases; J trimming: 5 bases; junction bases outside the gene matches: 1. This CDR3 is 13 amino acids long. This chain's CDR3 is CASSLGQRNTIYF. In DNA, the CDR3 is TGTGCCAGCAGTTTGGGACAGAGAAACACCATATATTTT.